These 25 T cell receptor beta chains share one sample of origin, sequenced in a study of T-cell reconstitution after alpha-beta-depleted transplantation in children. Unique molecular identifiers were built into the TCRbeta library. TCRdb reprocessed the PCR reads via MiXCR and lists one record per CDR3 protein. Here the sample spans around 200,000 distinct CDR3 sequences, roughly 7.5% being singletons. Material: PBMCs from the stem cell graft donor, obtained from the stem cell graft. The receptors stem from a human donor who donated a stem cell graft to a child with Wiskott-Aldrich syndrome.

This clonotype was seen at least ten times. The chain combines TRBV12-3 or TRBV12-4 with TRBJ1-2; TRBD1 aligns across 8 bases. The junction had 12 bases not matched to a gene; V was cut back by 6 bases and J by 3 bases. The CDR3 contains 16 residues. In nucleotides, the CDR3 is TGTGCCAGCAGCCCTGGACAGGGTATCGACGACTATGGCTACACCTTC. Residues: CASSPGQGIDDYGYTF.

This clonotype has ten or more counts. The V gene is TRBV5-6, the J gene TRBJ1-1; a possible D gene is TRBD1 (5 bases). The V end was cut by 0 bases, the J end by 3 bases, with 9 bases between. Germline V gene data show CDR1 as SGHDT and CDR2 as YYEEEE. The CDR3 runs 14 residues. The CDR3 sequence is CASSLALGHTEAFF. CDR3 nucleotides: TGTGCCAGCAGCTTGGCGTTGGGGCACACTGAAGCTTTCTTT.

This clonotype was detected ten times or more. The chain uses TRBV9 and TRBJ2-5; D is unresolved. V was shortened by 0 bases and J by 1 base, with 10 bases between the two germline ends. Germline assignment: CDR1 SGDLS and CDR2 YYNGEE. The length of the CDR3 is 15 residues. CDR3 protein: CASSVEGRPQETQYF. The CDR3 nucleotides read TGTGCCAGCAGCGTAGAGGGCAGGCCCCAAGAGACCCAGTACTTC.

The J gene is TRBJ1-1, the V gene TRBV11-2; no firm D call. Germline V gene data show CDR1 as SGHAT and CDR2 as FQNNGV. This CDR3 spans 15 amino acids. The ends were cut back, 3 bases at V and 1 base at J, with 12 bases in the middle. CDR3 coding DNA: TGTGCCAGCAGCTTTGGAGGGTTGGGGAACACTGAAGCTTTCTTT. Translating gives CASSFGGLGNTEAFF. Combining the CDR3 with reference TRBV11-2 and TRBJ1-1 gives the whole variable domain EAGVAQSPRYKIIEKRQSVAFWCNPISGHATLYWYQQILGQGPKLLIQFQNNGVVDDSQLPKDRFSAERLKGVDSTLKIQPAKLEDSAVYLCASSFGGLGNTEAFFGQGTRLTVV.

The sample holds many counts of this clonotype. The rearrangement uses TRBV11-2 and TRBJ2-1; TRBD2 might be the D (6 bases). With 5 bases removed from V and 3 bases from J, the gap between germline ends came to 14 bases. CDR3 size: 15 residues. Germline assignment: CDR1 SGHAT and CDR2 FQNNGV. CDR3 sequence: CASSPVVGSYNEQFF. Written as DNA, the CDR3 is TGTGCCAGCAGCCCAGTGGTCGGGAGCTACAATGAGCAGTTCTTC.

This clonotype was counted ten times or more. The rearrangement joins TRBV4-1 to TRBJ2-3, with D possibly TRBD1 on 6 matching bases. The V gene lost 2 bases and the J gene lost 5 bases, with 11 bases spanning the gap. The CDR3 is 14 amino acids. The germline V gene has CDR1 MGHRA and CDR2 YSYEKL. In nucleotides, the CDR3 is TGCGCCAGCAGCCAATTTACCAGGGGAGATACGCAGTATTTT. It codes for CASSQFTRGDTQYF.

There are many counts of this clonotype. The chain has TRBV5-1 and TRBJ2-7, with D unclear. The CDR3 contains 12 residues. Trimming stripped 3 bases from V and 7 bases from J, with 11 bases between. From germline, CDR1 is SGHRS and CDR2 YFSETQ. CDR3 sequence (DNA): TGCGCCAGCAGCTCCCAGACGGAAGAGCAGTACTTC. The encoded protein is CASSSQTEEQYF.

The DNA for the CDR3 is TGTGCCAGCAGCCCGACTAACTCCTACGAGCAGTACTTC. As protein: CASSPTNSYEQYF. The V call is TRBV7-9, the J call TRBJ2-7; a weak D match, TRBD2 (5 bases). The V gene's germline CDR1 is SEHNR and CDR2 FQNEAQ (reference sequence). CDR3 length: 13 amino acids. V was cut by 5 bases and J by 0 bases, with 8 bases left in between.

This rearrangement joins TRBV24-1 to TRBJ1-1, with 9 bases that match TRBD1. Trimming at V came to 4 bases and at J to 10 bases, leaving 6 bases not matched to a gene. Per the germline V gene, CDR1 is KGHDR and CDR2 is SFDVKD. The length of the CDR3 is 13 residues. DNA for the CDR3: TGTGCCACCAGTGACGGGACAGGGCCTCGAGCTTTCTTT. It codes for CATSDGTGPRAFF.

This clonotype was seen only a few times. This sequence joins TRBV11-2 and TRBJ2-2, with TRBD2 matching over 8 bases. CDR1 and CDR2 (germline): SGHAT, FQNNGV. This CDR3 has 14 residues. Trimming at V came to 5 bases and at J to 3 bases, leaving 2 bases not matched to a gene. The DNA of the CDR3 is TGTGCCAGCAGCAGGCGGGGGGACACCGGGGAGCTGTTTTTT. As protein: CASSRRGDTGELFF.

This clonotype was seen many times. J is TRBJ1-2 and V is TRBV5-6; TRBD1 might be the D (5 bases). The CDR3 runs to 14 residues. V lost 2 bases to trimming and J lost 8 bases, with 16 bases between them. Germline values: CDR1 SGHDT, CDR2 YYEEEE. The CDR3 here is CASSFGWDPVGYTF. Here the CDR3 DNA reads TGTGCCAGCAGCTTTGGCTGGGACCCAGTGGGCTACACCTTC. The complete variable domain, with remaining parts taken from reference TRBV5-6 and TRBJ1-2, reads DAGVTQSPTHLIKTRGQQVTLRCSPKSGHDTVSWYQQALGQGPQFIFQYYEEEERQRGNFPDRFSGHQFPNYSSELNVNALLLGDSALYLCASSFGWDPVGYTFGSGTRLTVV.

This clonotype was counted many times. This chain joins TRBV7-2 and TRBJ2-3; D is unresolved. Trimming pared 5 bases from V and 0 bases from J, leaving 3 bases between. CDR1 and CDR2 from the germline V gene are SGHTA and FQGNSA. This CDR3 is 12 amino acids long. This chain's CDR3 is CASSESTDTQYF. The CDR3 coding sequence is TGTGCCAGCAGCGAAAGCACAGATACGCAGTATTTT.

V is TRBV11-2 and J is TRBJ2-3, with 8 bases aligning to TRBD2. CDR1 and CDR2 (germline): SGHAT, FQNNGV. The ends lost 2 bases at V and 1 base at J; junction bases unmatched: 11. The CDR3 contains 18 residues. CDR3 DNA sequence: TGTGCCAGCAGCTTAAGGCAAGCGGGAGTAGGAGGCACAGATACGCAGTATTTT. Residues: CASSLRQAGVGGTDTQYF.

This clonotype has ten or more counts. This chain uses TRBV4-1 with TRBJ1-1; no reliable D call. CDR3 size: 14 residues. Trimming shortened V by 4 bases and J by 1 base, and 10 bases separated the two germline ends. Germline V CDR1 and CDR2: MGHRA, YSYEKL. Written as DNA, the CDR3 is TGCGCCAGCAGCCCGAGTGAAGGGAACACTGAAGCTTTCTTT. This sequence encodes CASSPSEGNTEAFF.

This clonotype has just a few counts. The rearrangement uses TRBV18 and TRBJ2-7, with D perhaps matching TRBD1 (6 bases). In germline, CDR1 is KGHSH, CDR2 LQKENI. The CDR3 loop spans 16 amino acids. V was shortened by 2 bases and J by 3 bases, with 17 bases between the two germline ends. CDR3 DNA: TGTGCCAGCTCACCAAGAGAGGGACAATTAAACTACGAGCAGTACTTC. Translating gives CASSPREGQLNYEQYF.

The chain recombines TRBV5-1 with TRBJ1-1; the D is unclear. Germline CDR1 and CDR2: SGHRS and YFSETQ. V was cut by 2 bases and J by 1 base, with 15 bases left in between. The CDR3 runs to 16 residues. The CDR3 loop reads CASSFSNHGPNTEAFF. CDR3 coding DNA: TGCGCCAGCAGCTTCTCAAACCACGGACCGAACACTGAAGCTTTCTTT. Based on the CDR3 plus reference TRBV5-1 and TRBJ1-1, the full variable domain is KAGVTQTPRYLIKTRGQQVTLSCSPISGHRSVSWYQQTPGQGLQFLFEYFSETQRNKGNFPGRFSGRQFSNSRSEMNVSTLELGDSALYLCASSFSNHGPNTEAFFGQGTRLTVV.

The chain carries TRBV4-1 and TRBJ1-2, with D possibly matching TRBD1 (5 bases). Trimming took 2 bases from V and 6 from J, leaving 10 bases between them. CDR3 size: 13 residues. Germline-derived CDR1 and CDR2 are MGHRA and YSYEKL. The CDR3 DNA is TGCGCCAGCAGCCAACTGACAGTGGATGGCTACACCTTC. This gives the protein CASSQLTVDGYTF.

This clonotype was seen repeatedly, ten times or more. The rearrangement joins TRBV10-3 to TRBJ2-5; 11 positions match TRBD1. CDR1 and CDR2 from the germline V gene are ENHRY and SYGVKD. The CDR3 is 16 residues long. V lost 6 bases, J lost 4 bases, and 10 bases stayed unmatched. CDR3 protein: CAIRTGQGAAGETQYF. In DNA, the CDR3 is TGTGCCATCAGGACAGGACAGGGGGCAGCGGGAGAGACCCAGTACTTC.

Ten or more counts support this clonotype. The rearrangement uses TRBV9 and TRBJ2-1, with 8 bases that match TRBD2. V was clipped by 1 base and J by 2 bases; unmatched bases: 2. Germline V lookup: CDR1 SGDLS, CDR2 YYNGEE. The CDR3 contains 15 residues. The CDR3 nucleotides are TGTGCCAGCAGCGTACTTAGCGGGACCTACAATGAGCAGTTCTTC. Its protein is CASSVLSGTYNEQFF.

This clonotype was recorded at least ten times. The chain has TRBV3-1 and TRBJ2-7, with unresolved D. The CDR3 runs 12 residues. Per the germline V gene, CDR1 is LGHDT and CDR2 is YNNKEL (reference sequence). V gave up 3 bases and J gave up 1 base, with 4 bases separating them. The DNA for the CDR3 is TGTGCCAGCAGCCAGCTTTCCTACGAGCAGTACTTC. This sequence encodes CASSQLSYEQYF.

This clonotype appeared many times. The gene calls are TRBV4-3 and TRBJ2-2, with D possibly being TRBD1 (5 bases). Germline loops: CDR1 LGHNA, CDR2 YSLEER. This CDR3 has 14 amino acids. V was shortened by 4 bases and J by 8 bases, with 14 bases between the two germline ends. In nucleotides, the CDR3 is TGCGCCAGCAGCCTGGACACCGCGGCGGGGGAGCTGTTTTTT. It is translated as CASSLDTAAGELFF.

This clonotype has a handful of counts. V usage is TRBV5-1 and J usage is TRBJ2-2; D is uncertain. The CDR3 spans 14 residues. V shed 4 bases and J shed 7 bases, with 14 bases lying between them. Germline CDR1 SGHRS, CDR2 YFSETQ. In nucleotides, the CDR3 is TGCGCCAGCAGCCCTTCGGTGGCTCTCGGGGAGCTGTTTTTT. It is translated as CASSPSVALGELFF.

This clonotype has at least ten counts. V gene TRBV6-2 or TRBV6-3 combines with J gene TRBJ2-2; D uncertain. Germline CDR1 reads MNHEY; CDR2 reads SVGEGT. V was trimmed by 3 bases and J by 0 bases, leaving 5 bases between them. The CDR3 loop spans 14 amino acids. The CDR3 region is CASSYSTNTGELFF. CDR3 DNA: TGTGCCAGCAGTTATAGCACGAACACCGGGGAGCTGTTTTTT.

This clonotype was observed at least ten times. The chain combines TRBV29-1 with TRBJ2-3; 7 positions agree with TRBD2. J was trimmed by 5 bases and V by 3 bases; bases with no gene match: 8. There are 14 residues in the CDR3. The germline gives CDR1 SQVTM, CDR2 ANQGSEA. DNA of the CDR3: TGCAGCGTTGATAATGCGGGAGTCGTAGATACGCAGTATTTT. Its translation: CSVDNAGVVDTQYF.

The chain links TRBV5-1 to TRBJ2-1; possible D gene TRBD2, 6 bases. The V and J ends lost 5 bases and 6 bases respectively, with 15 bases between them. Germline loops: CDR1 SGHRS, CDR2 YFSETQ. This CDR3 contains 14 residues. The CDR3 DNA is TGCGCCAGCAGAAGCGGGTCTGAATTCAATGAGCAGTTCTTC. Translating it yields CASRSGSEFNEQFF.